The 10 T cell receptor beta chains presented below share a single source sample, sequenced in a study of T cells expressing NK-cell markers. TCRdb reprocessed the 5' RACE reads and keeps a single row for each CDR3 protein, giving no DNA. The sample has about 460,000 distinct CDR3 sequences; the top ten hold under 1.5%. Sequencing was done on a sample of blood T cells: a sorted CD56 or NKG2C T cell subset, CD4+ or CD8+ T cells, or bulk PBMC T cells (not recorded which). The receptor source for this set is a woman aged 45 to 65 in good health.

The rearrangement joins TRBV20-1 to TRBJ1-2. CDR3 length: 16 residues. CDR1 is DFQATT, CDR2 SNEGSKA, per germline (reference sequence). The chain's CDR3 is CSARDRQTTLFYGYTF.

The CDR3 sequence: CASSKTGGPMNEQFF. The chain combines TRBV19 with TRBJ2-1; absent DNA, TCRdb's TRBD2 call cannot be checked. The CDR3 spans 15 residues. From germline, CDR1 is LNHDA and CDR2 SQIVND (reference sequence).

The chain uses TRBV12-3 or TRBV12-4 and TRBJ1-5; lacking DNA, the TRBD1 call made by TCRdb goes unchecked. The CDR3 spans 14 residues. The chain's CDR3 is CASSSGQLNQPQHF.

The chain carries TRBV11-2 and TRBJ1-2; absent DNA, TCRdb's TRBD1 call cannot be checked. Germline CDR1 and CDR2: SGHAT and FQNNGV. CDR3 length: 14 amino acids. The CDR3 sequence: CASSFAGRNYGYTF.

This chain links TRBV18 with TRBJ1-6; TCRdb's D gene call, TRBD1, goes unchecked for lack of DNA. From germline, CDR1 is KGHSH and CDR2 LQKENI. The CDR3 extends over 14 amino acids. The CDR3 loop is CASSLWTQNSPLHF. Full variable domain (rest looked up from reference TRBV18 and TRBJ1-6): NAGVMQNPRHLVRRRGQEARLRCSPMKGHSHVYWYRQLPEEGLKFMVYLQKENIIDESGMPKERFSAEFPKEGPSILRIQQVVRGDSAAYFCASSLWTQNSPLHFGNGTRLTVT.

The chain has TRBV7-8 and TRBJ2-5; TCRdb proposes TRBD2, but this gene call is untestable without DNA. Per the germline V gene, CDR1 is SGHVS and CDR2 is FQNEAQ. CDR3 size: 14 residues. Here the CDR3 reads CASSSGTSRETQYF.

This chain connects TRBV2 to TRBJ2-7; TCRdb outputs TRBD2, but without DNA this stays unchecked. This CDR3 has 13 residues. Germline V gene data show CDR1 as SNHLY and CDR2 as FYNNEI. The CDR3 sequence: CASRSGTSGSKYF. Filled out from reference TRBV2 and TRBJ2-7, the complete variable domain reads EPEVTQTPSHQVTQMGQEVILRCVPISNHLYFYWYRQILGQKVEFLVSFYNNEISEKSEIFDDQFSVERPDGSNFTLKIRSTKLEDSAMYFCASRSGTSGSKYFGPGTRLTVT.

The rearrangement links TRBV5-6 to TRBJ2-5; TCRdb proposes TRBD2, but this gene call is untestable without DNA. The CDR3 loop spans 15 amino acids. Germline V CDR1 and CDR2: SGHDT, YYEEEE. The CDR3 reads CASSLVAENQETQYF.

V usage is TRBV12-5 and J usage is TRBJ2-4. This CDR3 is 13 amino acids long. Germline V gene sequence: CDR1 LGHNT, CDR2 FRNRAP. CDR3 region: CASGLASQDIQYF.

This chain uses TRBV12-3 or TRBV12-4 with TRBJ2-1; lacking DNA, the TRBD2 call made by TCRdb goes unchecked. CDR3 size: 17 residues. The CDR3 spells CASSSRLAGVAYNEQFF.